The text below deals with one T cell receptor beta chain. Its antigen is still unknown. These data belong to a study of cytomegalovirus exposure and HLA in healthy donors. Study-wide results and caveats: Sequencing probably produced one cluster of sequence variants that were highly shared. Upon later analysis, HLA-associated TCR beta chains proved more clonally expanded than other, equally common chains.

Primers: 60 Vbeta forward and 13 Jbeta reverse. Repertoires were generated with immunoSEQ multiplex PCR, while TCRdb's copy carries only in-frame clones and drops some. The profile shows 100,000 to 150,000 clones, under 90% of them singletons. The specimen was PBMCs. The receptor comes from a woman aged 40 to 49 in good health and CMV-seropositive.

CDR3 region: CASRNPGQGAYGYTF. For the CDR3, the DNA is TGTGCCAGCAGGAATCCGGGACAGGGGGCCTATGGCTACACCTTC. The genes are TRBV7-9 and TRBJ1-2, with 12 nucleotides matching TRBD1. This CDR3 contains 15 residues. V lost 6 bases, J lost 4 bases, and 6 bases stayed unmatched. CDR1 SEHNR and CDR2 FQNEAQ come from the germline V gene (reference sequence).